What follows is one T cell receptor (beta chain) and its context. Amplification of TCR beta CDR3 regions used RNA as the template. TCR CDR3 underwent first-round RT-PCR with the HTBI primer set. A single record per CDR3 protein comes from TCRdb applying MiXCR to the multiplex PCR reads. The table includes around 800,000 distinct CDR3 sequences, roughly 40% detected once. The V gene's germline CDR1 is SGHTS and CDR2 YDEGEE. The CDR3 extends over 17 amino acids. The V gene lost 4 bases and the J gene lost 4 bases, with 18 bases spanning the gap. This entry comes from a study of T cells in Graves' hyperthyroidism and ophthalmopathy.

The sequence was obtained from a young man with Graves' hyperthyroidism. V usage is TRBV5-8 and J usage is TRBJ1-6, with D unresolved. Sequenced material: blood. CDR3 sequence reads: CASSLSIRDRYNSPLHF. The DNA for the CDR3 is TGTGCCAGCAGCCTGTCGATCCGGGATCGATATAATTCACCCCTCCACTTT.